The source of this T cell receptor (beta chain) is a study of OX40 agonist ivuxolimab in advanced cancers. Study-level information: Each dose-escalation patient presented with hepatocellular carcinoma, melanoma, renal cell or head and neck cancer. Study results and limitations: Antigen targets of the expanded peripheral T cells went undetermined. Low normalized T-cell clonal expansion was additionally recorded for some nonresponders. Mean expanded clone counts were higher in CD8+ than CD4+ T cells.

The germline V and J ends were trimmed by 0 bases and 0 bases, with 6 bases remaining between them. The CDR3 consists of 15 residues. CDR1 is SEHNR and CDR2 is FQNEAQ in the germline V gene (reference sequence). Data came from immunoSEQ multiplex PCR; TCRdb stores just in-frame clones and leaves some out. The sample consists of about 48,000 clones, about 88% of them appearing once. Notes on this clone: The target antigen is unknown.

The source was CD4+ or CD8+ T cells sorted from blood, collected in a trial of the OX40 agonist ivuxolimab. This TCR was sampled from an adult with an advanced solid tumor such as melanoma, head and neck, liver or kidney cancer. The rearrangement joins TRBV7-9 to TRBJ1-3, with a weak D call TRBD1 (5 bases). CDR3 residues: CASSLAGGSGNTIYF. CDR3 coding DNA: TGTGCCAGCAGCTTAGCCGGGGGCTCTGGAAACACCATATATTTT.